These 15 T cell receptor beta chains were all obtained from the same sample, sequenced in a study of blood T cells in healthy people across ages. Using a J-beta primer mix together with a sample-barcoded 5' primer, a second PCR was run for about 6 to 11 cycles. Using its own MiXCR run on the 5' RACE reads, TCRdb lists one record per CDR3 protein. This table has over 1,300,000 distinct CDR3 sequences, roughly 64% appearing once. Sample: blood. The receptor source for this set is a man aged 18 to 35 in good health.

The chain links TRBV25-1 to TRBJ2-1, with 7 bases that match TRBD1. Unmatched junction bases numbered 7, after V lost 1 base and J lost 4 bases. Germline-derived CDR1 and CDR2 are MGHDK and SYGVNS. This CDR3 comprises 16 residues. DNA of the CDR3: TGTGCCAGCAGTGAATCGCGACAGGGAGTTTACAATGAGCAGTTCTTC. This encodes CASSESRQGVYNEQFF.

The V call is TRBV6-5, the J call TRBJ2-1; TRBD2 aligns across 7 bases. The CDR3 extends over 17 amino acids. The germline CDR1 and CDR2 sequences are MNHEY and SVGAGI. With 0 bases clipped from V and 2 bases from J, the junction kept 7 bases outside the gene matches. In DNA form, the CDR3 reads TGTGCCAGCAGTTACTCGGCGGGAGCGAACACCTACAATGAGCAGTTCTTC. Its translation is CASSYSAGANTYNEQFF.

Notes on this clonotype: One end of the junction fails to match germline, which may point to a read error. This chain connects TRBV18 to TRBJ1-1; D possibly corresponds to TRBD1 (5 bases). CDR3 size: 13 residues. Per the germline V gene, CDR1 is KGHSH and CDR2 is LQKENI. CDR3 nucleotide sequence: TGTGCCAGCGCACCCCAGGGGAACACTGAAGCTTTCTTT. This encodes CASAPQGNTEAFF.

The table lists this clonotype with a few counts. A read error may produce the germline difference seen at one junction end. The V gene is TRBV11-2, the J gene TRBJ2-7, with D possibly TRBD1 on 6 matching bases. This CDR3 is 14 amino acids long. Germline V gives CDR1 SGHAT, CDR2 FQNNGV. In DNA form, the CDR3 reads TGTGCCAGCAGCTTTATAACAGGGCCCTATGAGCAGTACTTC. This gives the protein CASSFITGPYEQYF.

Written as DNA, the CDR3 is TGTGCCAGCAGCCGGATGTACAGGGTAGAAGACAATGAGCAGTTCTTC. As protein: CASSRMYRVEDNEQFF. The rearrangement links TRBV5-6 to TRBJ2-1, with a weak D call TRBD1 (6 bases). V was clipped by 4 bases and J by 5 bases, with 19 bases between them. CDR3 size: 16 residues. The germline CDR1 and CDR2 sequences are SGHDT and YYEEEE.

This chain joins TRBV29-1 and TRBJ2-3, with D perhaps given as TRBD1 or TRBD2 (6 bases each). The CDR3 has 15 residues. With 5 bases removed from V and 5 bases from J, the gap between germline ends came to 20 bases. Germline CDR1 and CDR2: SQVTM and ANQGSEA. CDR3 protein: CSVFGGQILRDTQYF. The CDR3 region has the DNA TGCAGCGTTTTCGGGGGCCAAATCTTGAGAGATACGCAGTATTTT.

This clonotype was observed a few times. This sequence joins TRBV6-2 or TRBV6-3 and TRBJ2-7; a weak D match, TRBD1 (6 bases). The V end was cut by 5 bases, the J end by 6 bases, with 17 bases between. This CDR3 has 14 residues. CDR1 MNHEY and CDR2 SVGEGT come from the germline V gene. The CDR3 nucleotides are TGTGCCAGCAGTCGGACAGTCCCTCTAGGCGAGCAGTACTTC. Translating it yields CASSRTVPLGEQYF.

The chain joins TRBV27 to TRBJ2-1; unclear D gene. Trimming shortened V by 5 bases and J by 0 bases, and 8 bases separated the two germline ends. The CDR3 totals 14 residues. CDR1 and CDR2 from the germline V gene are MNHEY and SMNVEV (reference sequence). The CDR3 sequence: CASSISSSYNEQFF. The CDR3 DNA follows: TGTGCCAGCAGTATCTCGAGCTCCTACAATGAGCAGTTCTTC.

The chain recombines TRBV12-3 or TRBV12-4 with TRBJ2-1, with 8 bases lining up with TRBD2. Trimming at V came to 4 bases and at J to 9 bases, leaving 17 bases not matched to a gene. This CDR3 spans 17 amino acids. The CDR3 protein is CASSSRWVAGPNTEQFF. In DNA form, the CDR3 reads TGTGCCAGCAGTTCCCGTTGGGTAGCGGGGCCCAATACTGAGCAGTTCTTC.

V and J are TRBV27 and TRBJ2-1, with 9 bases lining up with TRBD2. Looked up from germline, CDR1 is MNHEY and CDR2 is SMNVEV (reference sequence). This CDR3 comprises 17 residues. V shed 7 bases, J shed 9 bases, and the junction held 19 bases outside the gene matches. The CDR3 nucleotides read TGTGCCAGCACGCCCGTTTTATCAAAGCGGGGGGTTGGTGAGCAGTTCTTC. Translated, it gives CASTPVLSKRGVGEQFF.

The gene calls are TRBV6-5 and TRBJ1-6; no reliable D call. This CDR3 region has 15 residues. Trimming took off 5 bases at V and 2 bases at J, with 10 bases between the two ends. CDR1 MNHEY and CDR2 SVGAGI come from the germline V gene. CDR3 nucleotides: TGTGCCAGCAGTCCCTCGTGGCCCTATAATTCACCCCTCCACTTT. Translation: CASSPSWPYNSPLHF.

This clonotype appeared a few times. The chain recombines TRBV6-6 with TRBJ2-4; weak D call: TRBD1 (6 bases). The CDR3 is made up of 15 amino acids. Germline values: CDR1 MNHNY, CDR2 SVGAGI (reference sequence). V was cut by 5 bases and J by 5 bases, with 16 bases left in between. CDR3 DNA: TGTGCCAGCAGTCAGGGGATTGAGGTCGAAAACATTCAGTACTTC. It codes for CASSQGIEVENIQYF.

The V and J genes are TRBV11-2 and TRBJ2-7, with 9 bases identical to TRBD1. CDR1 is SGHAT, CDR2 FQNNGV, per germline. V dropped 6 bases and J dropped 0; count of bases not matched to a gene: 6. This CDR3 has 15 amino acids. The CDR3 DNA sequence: TGTGCCAGCAGGTCCCGGGACAGGGCCTCCTACGAGCAGTACTTC. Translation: CASRSRDRASYEQYF. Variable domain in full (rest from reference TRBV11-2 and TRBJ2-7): EAGVAQSPRYKIIEKRQSVAFWCNPISGHATLYWYQQILGQGPKLLIQFQNNGVVDDSQLPKDRFSAERLKGVDSTLKIQPAKLEDSAVYLCASRSRDRASYEQYFGPGTRLTVT.

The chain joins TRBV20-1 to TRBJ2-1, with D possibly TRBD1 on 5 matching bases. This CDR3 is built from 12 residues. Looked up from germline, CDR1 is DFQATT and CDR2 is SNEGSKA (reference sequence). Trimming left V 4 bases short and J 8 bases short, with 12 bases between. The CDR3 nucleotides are TGCAGTGCTACTGACAGCCGGCATGAGCAGTTCTTC. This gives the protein CSATDSRHEQFF.

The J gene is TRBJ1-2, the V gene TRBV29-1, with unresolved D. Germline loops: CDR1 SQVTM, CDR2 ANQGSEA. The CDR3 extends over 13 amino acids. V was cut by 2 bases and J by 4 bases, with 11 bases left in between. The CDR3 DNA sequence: TGCAGCGTTGAATCGACCCGGGCCTATGGCTACACCTTC. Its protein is CSVESTRAYGYTF.